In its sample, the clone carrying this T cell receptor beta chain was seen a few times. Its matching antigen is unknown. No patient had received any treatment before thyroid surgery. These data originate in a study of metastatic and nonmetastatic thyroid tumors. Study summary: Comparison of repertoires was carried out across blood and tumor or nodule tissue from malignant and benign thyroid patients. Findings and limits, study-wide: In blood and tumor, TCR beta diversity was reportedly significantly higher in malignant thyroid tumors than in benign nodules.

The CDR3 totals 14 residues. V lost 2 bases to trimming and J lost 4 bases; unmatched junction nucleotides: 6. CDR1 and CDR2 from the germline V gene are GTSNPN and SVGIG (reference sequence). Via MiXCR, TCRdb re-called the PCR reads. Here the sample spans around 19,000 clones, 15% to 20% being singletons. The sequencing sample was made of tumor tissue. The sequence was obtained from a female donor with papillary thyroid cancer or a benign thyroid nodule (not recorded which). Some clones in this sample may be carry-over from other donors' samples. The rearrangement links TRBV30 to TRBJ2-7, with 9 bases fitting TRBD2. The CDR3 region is CAWSPLAGRYEQYF. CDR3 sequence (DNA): TGTGCCTGGAGTCCCCTAGCGGGAAGGTACGAGCAGTACTTC.